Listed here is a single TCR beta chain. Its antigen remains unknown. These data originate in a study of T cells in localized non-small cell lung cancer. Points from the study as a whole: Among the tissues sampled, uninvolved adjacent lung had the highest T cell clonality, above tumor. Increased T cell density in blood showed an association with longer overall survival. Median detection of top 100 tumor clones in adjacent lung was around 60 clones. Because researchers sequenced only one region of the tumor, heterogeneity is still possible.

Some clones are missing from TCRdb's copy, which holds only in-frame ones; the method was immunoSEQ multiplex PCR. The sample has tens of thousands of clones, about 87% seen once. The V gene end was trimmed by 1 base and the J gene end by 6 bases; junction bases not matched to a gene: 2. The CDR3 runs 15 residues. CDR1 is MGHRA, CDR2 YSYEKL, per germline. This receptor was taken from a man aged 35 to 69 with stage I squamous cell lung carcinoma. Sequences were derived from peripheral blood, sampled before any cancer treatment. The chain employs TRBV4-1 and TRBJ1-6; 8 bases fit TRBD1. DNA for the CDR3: TGCGCCAGCAGCCAAGCGACAGGGGCTAATTCACCCCTCCACTTT. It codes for CASSQATGANSPLHF.